A selection of T cell receptor beta chains follows, all from one sample in a study of control samples from healthy donors and cancer patients. Libraries were prepared by immunoSEQ multiplex PCR; TCRdb keeps only in-frame clonotypes and omits some of them. The sample has about 180,000 clones; around 90% are singletons. Source material: blood. These receptors were taken from a woman in her fifties or sixties in good health. The CDR3 runs from the conserved cysteine through the conserved F or W. A D gene is named only where the DNA matches it firmly. The size of a clone is reported for some rows only, either as once, few or many, or as a class for expanded clones.

d_call	clone_size	j_call	v_call	cdr3_aa	cdr3_nt
TRBD1	.	TRBJ2-3	TRBV28	CASSFMDRDLDTQYF	TGTGCCAGCAGTTTTATGGACAGGGACTTAGATACGCAGTATTTT
TRBD1	.	TRBJ1-2	TRBV28	CASRPTGEDGYTF	TGTGCCAGCAGACCGACAGGGGAGGACGGCTACACCTTC
.	.	TRBJ1-1	TRBV20-1	CSASSWQLNTEAFF	TGCAGTGCTAGTTCCTGGCAGTTGAACACTGAAGCTTTCTTT
TRBD1	.	TRBJ1-6	TRBV7-2	CASSKTGGNLLGSPLHF	TGTGCCAGCAGCAAGACAGGGGGCAATCTTTTAGGTTCACCCCTCCACTTT
.	.	TRBJ2-1	TRBV11-1	CASSLAVGGASYNEQFF	TGTGCCAGCAGCTTAGCCGTGGGGGGAGCCTCCTACAATGAGCAGTTCTTC
.	once	TRBJ1-3	TRBV6-5	CASSYSPAYSGNTIYF	TGTGCCAGCAGTTACTCCCCGGCTTACTCTGGAAACACCATATATTTT
.	.	TRBJ1-4	TRBV15	CATAAGGLNEKLFF	TGTGCCACCGCTGCCGGGGGGCTAAATGAAAAACTGTTTTTT
.	.	TRBJ1-3	TRBV6-2/TRBV6-3	CASSNVPGNTIYF	TGTGCCAGCAGCAACGTCCCCGGAAACACCATATATTTT
.	.	TRBJ1-1	TRBV6-1	CASRTEGLRAFF	TGTGCCAGCAGGACAGAGGGGTTGAGGGCTTTCTTT
.	.	TRBJ1-4	TRBV4-2	CASSRATNEKLFF	TGTGCCAGCAGCCGGGCAACTAATGAAAAACTGTTTTTT
.	.	TRBJ1-3	TRBV2	CATAGWSSGNTIYF	TGTGCCACCGCGGGGTGGAGCTCTGGAAACACCATATATTTT
TRBD2	once	TRBJ2-1	TRBV6-6	CASSYQTSGGGGEQFF	TGTGCCAGCAGTTACCAGACTAGCGGGGGAGGGGGTGAGCAGTTCTTC
.	.	TRBJ1-6	TRBV14	CASSRGGGNYNSPLHF	TGTGCCAGCAGCCGCGGCGGGGGAAACTATAATTCACCCCTCCACTTT
.	few	TRBJ2-4	TRBV12-3/TRBV12-4	CASGLLENIQYF	TGTGCCAGCGGATTACTAGAAAACATTCAGTACTTC
.	.	TRBJ2-7	TRBV2	CASSEPELISYEQYF	TGTGCCAGCAGTGAACCGGAGTTAATCTCCTACGAGCAGTACTTC
.	.	TRBJ1-2	TRBV25-1	CASSAQKGIDGYTF	TGTGCCAGCAGCGCTCAAAAGGGGATTGATGGCTACACCTTC
.	.	TRBJ2-7	TRBV28	CASSSGQQGSYEQYF	TGTGCCAGCAGTTCTGGACAGCAGGGCTCCTACGAGCAGTACTTC
TRBD1	.	TRBJ1-1	TRBV9	CASSLGTGGKAFF	TGTGCCAGCAGCCTGGGGACAGGGGGCAAAGCTTTCTTT
.	.	TRBJ2-7	TRBV30	CAWSVVGYEQYF	TGTGCCTGGAGTGTAGTGGGGTACGAGCAGTACTTC
.	few	TRBJ2-3	TRBV28	CASSPNPGPPDTQYF	TGTGCCAGCAGCCCGAACCCGGGCCCTCCAGATACGCAGTATTTT
TRBD1	.	TRBJ2-7	TRBV11-3	CASSRDRSYEQYF	TGTGCCAGCAGCCGGGACAGGTCCTACGAGCAGTACTTC
.	.	TRBJ1-3	TRBV28	CASIGWGTISGNTIYF	TGTGCCAGCATAGGGTGGGGTACCATCTCTGGAAACACCATATATTTT
.	.	TRBJ1-1	TRBV9	CASSRGSYMNTEAFF	TGTGCCAGCAGCAGAGGGAGTTACATGAACACTGAAGCTTTCTTT
TRBD2	.	TRBJ2-7	TRBV27	CASSLTGTTFYEQYF	TGTGCCAGCAGTTTAACCGGGACTACCTTTTACGAGCAGTACTTC